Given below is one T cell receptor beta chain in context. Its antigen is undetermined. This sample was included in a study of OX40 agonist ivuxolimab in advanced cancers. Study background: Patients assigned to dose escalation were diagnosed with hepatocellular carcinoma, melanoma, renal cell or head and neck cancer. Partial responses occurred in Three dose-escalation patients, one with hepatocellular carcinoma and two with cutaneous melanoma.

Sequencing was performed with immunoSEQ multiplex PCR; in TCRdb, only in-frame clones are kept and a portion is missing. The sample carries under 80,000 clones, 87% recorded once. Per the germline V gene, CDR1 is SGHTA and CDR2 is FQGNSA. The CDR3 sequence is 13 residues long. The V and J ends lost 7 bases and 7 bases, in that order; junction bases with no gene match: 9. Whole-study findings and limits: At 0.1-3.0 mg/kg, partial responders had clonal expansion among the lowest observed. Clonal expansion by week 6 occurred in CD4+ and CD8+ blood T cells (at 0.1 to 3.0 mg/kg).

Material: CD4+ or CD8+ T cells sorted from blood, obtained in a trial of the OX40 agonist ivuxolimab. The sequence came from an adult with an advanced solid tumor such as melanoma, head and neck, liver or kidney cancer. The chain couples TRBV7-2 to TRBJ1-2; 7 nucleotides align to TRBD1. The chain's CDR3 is CASNKQGQGGYTF. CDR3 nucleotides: TGTGCCAGCAACAAACAGGGGCAGGGTGGCTACACCTTC.